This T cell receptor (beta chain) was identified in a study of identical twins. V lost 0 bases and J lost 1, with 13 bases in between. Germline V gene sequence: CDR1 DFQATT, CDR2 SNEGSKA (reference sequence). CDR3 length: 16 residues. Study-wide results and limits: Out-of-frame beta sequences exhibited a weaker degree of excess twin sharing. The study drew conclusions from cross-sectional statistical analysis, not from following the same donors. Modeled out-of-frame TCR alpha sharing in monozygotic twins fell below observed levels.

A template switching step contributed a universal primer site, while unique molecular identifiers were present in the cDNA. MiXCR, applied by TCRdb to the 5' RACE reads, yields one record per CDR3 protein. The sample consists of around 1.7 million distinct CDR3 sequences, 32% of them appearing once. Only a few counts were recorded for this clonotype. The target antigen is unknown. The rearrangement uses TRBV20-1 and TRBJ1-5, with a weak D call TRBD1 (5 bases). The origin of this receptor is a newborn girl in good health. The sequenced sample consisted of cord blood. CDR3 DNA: TGCAGTGCTAGAGATTCCGGGCAGGGCAGCAATCAGCCCCAGCATTTT. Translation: CSARDSGQGSNQPQHF.